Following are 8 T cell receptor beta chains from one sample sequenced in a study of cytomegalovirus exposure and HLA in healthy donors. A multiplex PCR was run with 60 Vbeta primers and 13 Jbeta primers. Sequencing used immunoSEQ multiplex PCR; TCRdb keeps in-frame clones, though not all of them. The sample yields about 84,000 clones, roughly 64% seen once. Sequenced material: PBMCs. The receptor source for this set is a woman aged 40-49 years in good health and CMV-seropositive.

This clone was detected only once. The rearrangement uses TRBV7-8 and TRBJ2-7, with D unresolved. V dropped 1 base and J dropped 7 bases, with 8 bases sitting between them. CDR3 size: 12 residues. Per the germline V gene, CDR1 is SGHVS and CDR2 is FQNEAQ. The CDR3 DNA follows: TGTGCCAGCAGCTTAGTGGTGAGTGAGCAGTACTTC. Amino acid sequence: CASSLVVSEQYF.

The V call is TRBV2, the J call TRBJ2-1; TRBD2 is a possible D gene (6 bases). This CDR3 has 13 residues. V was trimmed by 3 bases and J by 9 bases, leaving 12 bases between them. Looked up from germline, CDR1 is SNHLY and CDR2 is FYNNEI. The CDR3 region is CASSEGWTTEQFF. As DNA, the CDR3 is TGTGCCAGCAGTGAGGGCTGGACTACTGAGCAGTTCTTC.

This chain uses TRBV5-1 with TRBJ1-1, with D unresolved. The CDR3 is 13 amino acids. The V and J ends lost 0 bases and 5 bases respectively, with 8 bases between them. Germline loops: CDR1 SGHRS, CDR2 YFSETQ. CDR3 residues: CASSLAIQTEAFF. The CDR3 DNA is TGCGCCAGCAGCTTGGCAATACAAACTGAAGCTTTCTTT.

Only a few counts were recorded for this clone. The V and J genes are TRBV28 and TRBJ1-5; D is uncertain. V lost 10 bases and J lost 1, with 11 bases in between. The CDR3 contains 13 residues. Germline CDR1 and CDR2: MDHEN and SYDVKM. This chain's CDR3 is CAITAGSNQPQHF. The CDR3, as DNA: TGTGCCATAACAGCGGGGAGCAATCAGCCCCAGCATTTT.

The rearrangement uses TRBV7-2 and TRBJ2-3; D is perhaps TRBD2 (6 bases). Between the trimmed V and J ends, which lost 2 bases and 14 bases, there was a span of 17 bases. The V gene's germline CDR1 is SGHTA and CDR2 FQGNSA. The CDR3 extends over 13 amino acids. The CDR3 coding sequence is TGTGCCAGCAGCTTACCCTGGGGGGATAAGGTGTATTTT. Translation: CASSLPWGDKVYF.

The CDR3 spells CATSPGGGFQPQHF. The CDR3 DNA reads as TGTGCCACCAGCCCGGGGGGAGGGTTTCAGCCCCAGCATTTT. V is TRBV15 and J is TRBJ1-5; D may be TRBD1 (5 bases). From germline, CDR1 is LNHNV and CDR2 YYDKDF (reference sequence). Trimming removed 5 bases at V and 6 bases at J, with 14 bases between. The CDR3 consists of 14 residues.

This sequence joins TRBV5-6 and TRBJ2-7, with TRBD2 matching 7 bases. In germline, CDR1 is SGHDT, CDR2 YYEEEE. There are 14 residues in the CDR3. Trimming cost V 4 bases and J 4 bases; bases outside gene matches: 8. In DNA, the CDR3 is TGTGCCAGCAGCCGCGGGAGCCGGGGTTACGAGCAGTACTTC. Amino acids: CASSRGSRGYEQYF.

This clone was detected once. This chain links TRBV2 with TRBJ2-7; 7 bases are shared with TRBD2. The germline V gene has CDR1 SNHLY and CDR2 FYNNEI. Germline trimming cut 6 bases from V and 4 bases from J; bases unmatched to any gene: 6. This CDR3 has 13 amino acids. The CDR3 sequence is CASSGLELYEQYF. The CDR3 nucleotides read TGTGCCAGCAGCGGACTAGAACTATACGAGCAGTACTTC.